This T cell receptor (beta chain) derives from a study of T cells after yellow fever vaccination. The authors made TCR cDNA by 5'RACE template switching, adding a universal primer site and UMIs. TCRdb reanalysed the 5' RACE reads using MiXCR and keeps one entry per CDR3 protein. The top ten hold roughly a sixth of the sample, which has a few hundred thousand distinct CDR3 sequences, around 20% seen once. Germline values: CDR1 MNHEY, CDR2 SMNVEV (reference sequence). Trimming stripped 3 bases from V and 8 bases from J, with 16 bases between. There are 14 residues in the CDR3. The specimen was PBMCs, collected before the yellow fever booster vaccination. The genes are TRBV27 and TRBJ1-2; D might be TRBD1 (6 bases). This TCR was recovered from a man younger than 30 who received the YFV17D yellow fever vaccine. The CDR3: CASSFTGPSRGYTF. CDR3 DNA: TGTGCCAGCAGTTTTACAGGGCCTTCTCGAGGCTACACCTTC.